This T cell receptor (beta chain) was captured in a study of CD8 T cells in Susac syndrome. Study-wide context: Patients with Susac syndrome were therapy-naive, taking corticosteroids, with some also receiving intravenous immunoglobulin, or taking intravenous immunoglobulin alone at the time their blood was drawn.

Reverse transcription of roughly 0.45 to 1 ug RNA used random hexamers. TCRdb processed the immunoSEQ multiplex PCR reads anew with MiXCR; each CDR3 protein has one entry. This table holds some 160,000 distinct CDR3 sequences, roughly 92% found once. The material sequenced was CD4+ T cells from PBMCs. This sequence was found in a human donor with Susac syndrome.

Here the CDR3 reads CASYRDTSNTGELFF. CDR3 DNA sequence: TGTGCCAGCTATCGGGACACTTCGAACACCGGGGAGCTGTTTTTT. This sequence joins TRBV18 and TRBJ2-2; tentatively, D is TRBD1 (6 bases). V dropped 7 bases and J dropped 0 bases, with 12 bases sitting between them. Germline V gene data show CDR1 as KGHSH and CDR2 as LQKENI. There are 15 residues in the CDR3.